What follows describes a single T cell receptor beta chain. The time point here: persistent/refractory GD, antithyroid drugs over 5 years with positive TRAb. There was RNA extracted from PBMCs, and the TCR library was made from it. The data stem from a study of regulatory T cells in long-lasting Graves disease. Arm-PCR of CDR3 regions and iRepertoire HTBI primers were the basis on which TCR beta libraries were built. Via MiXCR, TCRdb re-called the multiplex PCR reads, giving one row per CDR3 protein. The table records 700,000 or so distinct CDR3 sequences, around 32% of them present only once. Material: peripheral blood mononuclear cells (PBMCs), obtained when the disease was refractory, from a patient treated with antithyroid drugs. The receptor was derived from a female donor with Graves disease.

The CDR3 here is CASSLVSDVWVQETQYF. CDR3 in DNA: TGTGCCAGCAGCTTAGTCTCCGACGTCTGGGTACAAGAGACCCAGTACTTC. V is TRBV28 and J is TRBJ2-5; D is uncertain. V was cut by 6 bases and J by 2 bases, with 22 bases left in between. In germline, CDR1 is MDHEN, CDR2 SYDVKM. This CDR3 spans 17 amino acids.